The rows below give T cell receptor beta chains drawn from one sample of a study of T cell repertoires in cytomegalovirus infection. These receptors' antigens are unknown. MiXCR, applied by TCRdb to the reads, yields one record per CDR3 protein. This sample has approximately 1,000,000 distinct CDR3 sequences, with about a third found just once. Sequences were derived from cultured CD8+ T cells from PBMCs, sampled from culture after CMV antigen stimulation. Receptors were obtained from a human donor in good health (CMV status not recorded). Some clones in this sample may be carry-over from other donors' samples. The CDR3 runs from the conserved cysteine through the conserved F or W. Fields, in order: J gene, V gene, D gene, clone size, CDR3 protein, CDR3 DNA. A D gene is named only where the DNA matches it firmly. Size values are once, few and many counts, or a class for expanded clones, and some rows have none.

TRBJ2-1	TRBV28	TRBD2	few	CAGTSGGIYNEQFF	TGTGCCGGAACTAGCGGGGGAATCTACAATGAGCAGTTCTTC
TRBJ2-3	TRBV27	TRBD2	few	CASSFGAGASDTQYF	TGTGCCAGCAGTTTTGGAGCGGGGGCATCAGATACGCAGTATTTT
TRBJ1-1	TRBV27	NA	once	CASQQGGNTEAFF	TGTGCCAGTCAACAGGGTGGAAATACTGAAGCTTTCTTT
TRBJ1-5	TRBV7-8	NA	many	CASSLEQNQPQHF	TGTGCCAGCAGCTTAGAACAGAATCAGCCCCAGCATTTT
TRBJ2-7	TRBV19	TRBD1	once	CASRIDSRTGGSYEQYF	TGTGCCAGTAGAATAGACAGTCGGACAGGGGGGTCCTACGAGCAGTACTTC
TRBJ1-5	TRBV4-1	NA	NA	CASSQGPGGVNQPQHF	TGCGCCAGCAGCCAAGGTCCGGGGGGGGTCAATCAGCCCCAGCATTTT
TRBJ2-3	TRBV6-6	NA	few	CASSYLIAGKKDTQYF	TGTGCCAGCAGTTACTTGATAGCAGGGAAAAAAGATACGCAGTATTTT
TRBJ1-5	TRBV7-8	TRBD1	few	CASSLEWQGARQPQHF	TGTGCCAGCAGCTTAGAGTGGCAGGGGGCTAGGCAGCCCCAGCATTTT
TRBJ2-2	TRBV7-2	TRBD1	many	CASSLPQGAGSNTGELFF	TGTGCCAGCAGCTTACCCCAGGGGGCGGGTTCGAACACCGGGGAGCTGTTTTTT
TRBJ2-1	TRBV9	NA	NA	CASSVFGSSYTEQFF	TGTGCCAGCAGCGTATTCGGCAGCTCCTACACTGAGCAGTTCTTC
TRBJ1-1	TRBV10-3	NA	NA	CAISESRGGGEAFF	TGTGCCATCAGTGAGAGTAGGGGAGGGGGTGAAGCTTTCTTT
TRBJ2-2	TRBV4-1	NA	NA	CASSLGRSVNTGELFF	TGCGCCAGCAGCCTTGGCAGGTCCGTGAACACCGGGGAGCTGTTTTTT
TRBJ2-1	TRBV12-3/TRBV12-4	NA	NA	CASSFVEGGHEQFF	TGTGCCAGCAGTTTCGTGGAGGGTGGGCATGAGCAGTTCTTC
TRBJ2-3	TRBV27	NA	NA	CASTSLLGGASPTQYF	TGTGCCAGCACCTCTCTTTTGGGGGGGGCCTCTCCTACGCAGTATTTT
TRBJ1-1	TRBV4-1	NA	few	CASSQEQGTHNEAFF	TGCGCCAGCAGCCAAGAGCAAGGGACACATAATGAAGCTTTCTTT
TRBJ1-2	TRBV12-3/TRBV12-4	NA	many	CASSFGYGYTF	TGTGCCAGCAGTTTCGGCTATGGCTACACCTTC
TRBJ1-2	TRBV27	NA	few	CASSGEFRDGYGYTF	TGTGCCAGCAGTGGTGAATTCCGGGACGGCTATGGCTACACCTTC
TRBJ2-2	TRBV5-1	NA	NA	CASSLVAAGDGELFF	TGCGCCAGCAGCTTGGTAGCGGCAGGGGACGGGGAGCTGTTTTTT
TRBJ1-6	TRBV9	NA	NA	CASSVGQAQAPLHF	TGTGCCAGCAGCGTAGGACAGGCCCAGGCACCCCTCCACTTT
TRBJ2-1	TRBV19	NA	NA	CASSIAGGNPYNEQFF	TGTGCCAGTAGTATAGCGGGGGGCAACCCCTACAATGAGCAGTTCTTC
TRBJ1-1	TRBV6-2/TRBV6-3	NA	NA	CASSVFGHGEEAFF	TGTGCCAGCAGCGTTTTCGGACACGGAGAAGAAGCTTTCTTT
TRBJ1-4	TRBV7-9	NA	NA	CASGSAQTNEKLFF	TGTGCCAGCGGCTCGGCCCAAACTAATGAAAAACTGTTTTTT
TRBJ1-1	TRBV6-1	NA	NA	CASSYVPRNTEAFF	TGTGCCAGCAGTTACGTTCCGAGGAACACTGAAGCTTTCTTT
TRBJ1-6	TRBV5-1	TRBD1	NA	CASKEGAFNSPLHF	TGCGCCAGCAAGGAGGGGGCTTTTAATTCACCCCTCCACTTT
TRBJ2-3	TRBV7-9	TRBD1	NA	CASSTTKQGALDTQYF	TGTGCCAGCAGCACTACGAAGCAGGGGGCTTTGGATACGCAGTATTTT
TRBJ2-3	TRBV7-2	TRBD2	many	CASSLVSYGPSGGTDTQYF	TGTGCCAGCAGCTTAGTCAGTTATGGACCTAGCGGAGGCACAGATACGCAGTATTTT
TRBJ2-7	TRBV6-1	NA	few	CASSAYRDEEGYEQYF	TGTGCCAGCAGTGCTTACCGGGACGAGGAGGGCTACGAGCAGTACTTC
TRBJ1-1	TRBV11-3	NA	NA	CASSPRGETEAFF	TGTGCCAGCAGCCCCCGGGGAGAGACTGAAGCTTTCTTT
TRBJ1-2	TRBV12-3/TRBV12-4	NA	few	CASSLAILGQGGYTF	TGTGCCAGCAGTTTGGCAATCTTGGGACAAGGCGGCTACACCTTC
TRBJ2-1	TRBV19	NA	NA	CASSMGSSSYNEQFF	TGTGCCAGTAGTATGGGCAGCAGCTCCTACAATGAGCAGTTCTTC
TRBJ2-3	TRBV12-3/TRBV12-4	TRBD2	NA	CASSFNLAAHTDTQYF	TGTGCCAGCAGTTTTAATCTAGCGGCACACACAGATACGCAGTATTTT
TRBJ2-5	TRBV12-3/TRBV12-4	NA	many	CASSSSAEETQYF	TGTGCCAGCAGTTCTAGCGCGGAAGAGACCCAGTACTTC
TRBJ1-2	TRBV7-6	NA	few	CASSLSAAQGYTF	TGTGCCAGCAGCTTAAGTGCAGCTCAGGGCTACACCTTC
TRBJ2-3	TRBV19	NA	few	CASSIGDRLAGDTQYF	TGTGCCAGTAGTATCGGGGATCGATTAGCCGGGGATACGCAGTATTTT
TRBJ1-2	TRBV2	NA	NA	CASSEAPEGWRGYTF	TGTGCCAGCAGTGAAGCGCCTGAGGGATGGAGAGGCTACACCTTC
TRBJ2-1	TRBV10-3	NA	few	CAISESGGGYYNEQFF	TGTGCCATCAGTGAGTCTGGCGGGGGCTACTACAATGAGCAGTTCTTC
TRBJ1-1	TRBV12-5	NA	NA	CATWGYDTEAFF	TGTGCCACCTGGGGGTACGACACTGAAGCTTTCTTT
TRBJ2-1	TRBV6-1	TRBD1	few	CASSEWETGAYNEQFF	TGTGCCAGCAGTGAGTGGGAGACAGGGGCCTACAATGAGCAGTTCTTC
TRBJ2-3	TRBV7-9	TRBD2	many	CASSPGLAGSPSTDTQYF	TGTGCCAGCAGCCCAGGACTAGCGGGGTCCCCTAGCACAGATACGCAGTATTTT
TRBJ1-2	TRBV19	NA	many	CASGSSRAGYTF	TGTGCCAGCGGGAGCTCCCGGGCTGGCTACACCTTC
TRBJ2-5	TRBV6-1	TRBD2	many	CASSDVAGTRYQETQYF	TGTGCCAGCAGTGATGTTGCCGGGACTAGGTACCAAGAGACCCAGTACTTC
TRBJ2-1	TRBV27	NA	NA	CASTVGGSSYNEQFF	TGTGCCAGCACAGTAGGGGGGTCCTCCTACAATGAGCAGTTCTTC
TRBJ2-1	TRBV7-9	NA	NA	CASSPLRAGHWYEQFF	TGTGCCAGCAGCCCACTTAGGGCGGGGCACTGGTATGAGCAGTTCTTC
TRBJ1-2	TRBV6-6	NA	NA	CATWGLGGYTF	TGTGCCACCTGGGGACTTGGTGGCTACACCTTC
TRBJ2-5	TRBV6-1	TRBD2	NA	CASSEPTSGGAETQYF	TGTGCCAGCAGTGAACCGACTAGCGGGGGGGCAGAGACCCAGTACTTC